The rows below give T cell receptor beta chains drawn from one sample of a study of blood T cell repertoires in COVID-19. Only in-frame clones appear in the TCRdb table, and some are missing; sequencing was by immunoSEQ multiplex PCR. The repertoire holds about 98,000 clones, with roughly nine tenths as singletons. The sequencing sample was made of peripheral blood. The receptors come from a man aged 45-65 years with acute or convalescent COVID-19. Both conserved end residues are part of each CDR3. A D gene is named only where the DNA matches it firmly. Size is stated for part of the rows, as once, few or many counts, or as a class when the clone is expanded.

clone_size	j_call	d_call	v_call	cdr3_nt	cdr3_aa
.	TRBJ2-2	.	TRBV12-3/TRBV12-4	TGTGCCAGCAGTTTATCGGCCGGGGAGCTGTTTTTT	CASSLSAGELFF
.	TRBJ2-1	TRBD1	TRBV6-5	TGTGCCAGCTCACCCGACAGGGCACCCTACAATGAGCAGTTCTTC	CASSPDRAPYNEQFF
.	TRBJ2-7	TRBD2	TRBV27	TGTGCCAGCAGTTCGCGACTAGCGGGAGTCTACGAGCAGTACTTC	CASSSRLAGVYEQYF
.	TRBJ2-7	TRBD2	TRBV5-6	TGTGCCAGCAGCCCCGATAGCGGGGAGATCTACGAGCAGTACTTC	CASSPDSGEIYEQYF
many	TRBJ2-7	TRBD2	TRBV5-6	TGTGCCAGCAGCCCGGGAGGCTACGAGCAGTACTTC	CASSPGGYEQYF
.	TRBJ1-5	TRBD1	TRBV30	TGTGCCTATACCACAGGGGCCAATCAGCCCCAGCATTTT	CAYTTGANQPQHF
.	TRBJ2-7	TRBD2	TRBV5-8	TGTGCCAGCACCCGGGGGGTCTACTCCTACGAGCAGTACTTC	CASTRGVYSYEQYF
.	TRBJ2-1	TRBD2	TRBV19	TGTGCCAGTACACGATTCGGGGGGGCGGGAGGAGCCAGTGAGCAGTTCTTC	CASTRFGGAGGASEQFF
few	TRBJ2-7	TRBD2	TRBV7-3	TGTGCCAGCAGCTTAATGAAAGCGGGGGCTTACGAGCAGTACTTC	CASSLMKAGAYEQYF
.	TRBJ1-1	TRBD1	TRBV10-2	TGCGCCAGCAGAGAAGGATGGACAGGGGGGCTGAACACTGAAGCTTTCTTT	CASREGWTGGLNTEAFF